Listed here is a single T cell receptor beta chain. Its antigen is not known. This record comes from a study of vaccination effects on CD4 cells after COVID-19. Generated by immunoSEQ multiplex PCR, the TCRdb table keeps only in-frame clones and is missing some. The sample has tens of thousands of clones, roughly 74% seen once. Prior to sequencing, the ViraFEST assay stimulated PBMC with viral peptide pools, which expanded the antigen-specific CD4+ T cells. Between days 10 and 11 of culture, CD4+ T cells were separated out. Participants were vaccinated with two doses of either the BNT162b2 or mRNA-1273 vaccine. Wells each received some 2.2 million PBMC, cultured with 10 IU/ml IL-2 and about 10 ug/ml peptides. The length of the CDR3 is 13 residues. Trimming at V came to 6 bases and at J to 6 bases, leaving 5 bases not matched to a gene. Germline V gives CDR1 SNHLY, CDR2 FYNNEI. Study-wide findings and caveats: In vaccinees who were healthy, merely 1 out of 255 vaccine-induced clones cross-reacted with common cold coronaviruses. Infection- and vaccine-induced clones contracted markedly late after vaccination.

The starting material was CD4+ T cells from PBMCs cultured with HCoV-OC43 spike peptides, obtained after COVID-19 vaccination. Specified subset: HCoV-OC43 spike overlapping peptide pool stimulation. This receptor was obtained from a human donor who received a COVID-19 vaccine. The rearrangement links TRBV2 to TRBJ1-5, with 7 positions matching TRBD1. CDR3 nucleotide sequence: TGTGCCAGCAGCGACAGGGAAGCTCAGCCCCAGCATTTT. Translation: CASSDREAQPQHF.